The 13 T cell receptor beta chains given below trace back to one sample, sequenced in a study of T cell changes during pregnancy in multiple sclerosis. Sequenced by immunoSEQ multiplex PCR; TCRdb stores in-frame clones only, minus some. The data contain roughly 75,000 clones, 70% to 90% of them singletons. The sequenced sample was peripheral blood, obtained before pregnancy. The receptor source for this set is a female donor with multiple sclerosis, enrolled in a pregnancy study.

This clone was observed a few times. Additional DNA sequences in this sample encode the identical CDR3. This chain joins TRBV6-5 and TRBJ2-1, with 7 bases identical to TRBD2. Germline lookup yields CDR1 MNHEY and CDR2 SVGAGI. J gave up 10 bases and V 0 bases, and 3 bases lay outside the gene matches. CDR3 length equals 13 residues. In DNA form, the CDR3 reads TGTGCCAGCAGTTACTCGCGGGGGAGCGAGCAGTTCTTC. This encodes CASSYSRGSEQFF.

This chain joins TRBV4-3 and TRBJ1-5; 8 nucleotides line up with TRBD1. V was pared by 4 bases and J by 2 bases, with 7 bases of the junction left unmatched. The CDR3 is 16 residues long. The V gene's germline CDR1 is LGHNA and CDR2 YSLEER. CDR3 nucleotides: TGCGCCAGCAGCCTCGATTTGACAGGGGGCAATCAGCCCCAGCATTTT. Translated, it gives CASSLDLTGGNQPQHF.

The CDR3, as DNA: TGTGCCAGTACCAAAGACAGGAGCTACATGAACACTGAAGCTTTCTTT. Amino acid sequence: CASTKDRSYMNTEAFF. The chain links TRBV19 to TRBJ1-1, with a weak D call TRBD1 (6 bases). The CDR3 is made up of 16 amino acids. V was trimmed by 7 bases and J by 0 bases, leaving 18 bases between them. The V gene's germline CDR1 is LNHDA and CDR2 SQIVND (reference sequence).

This sequence joins TRBV4-3 and TRBJ1-3; a weak D match, TRBD1 (5 bases). Trimming stripped 0 bases from V and 1 base from J, with 16 bases between. Germline values: CDR1 LGHNA, CDR2 YSLEER. This CDR3 is built from 18 residues. CDR3: CASSQDPAGTVSGNTIYF. The CDR3 bases are TGCGCCAGCAGCCAAGATCCAGCAGGGACTGTGTCTGGAAACACCATATATTTT.

The chain links TRBV19 to TRBJ2-3; D is ambiguous. This CDR3 has 16 residues. Trimming left V 0 bases short and J 5 bases short, with 15 bases between. The V gene's germline CDR1 is LNHDA and CDR2 SQIVND (reference sequence). As DNA, the CDR3 is TGTGCCAGTAGTATAGACCCGTTAGGCGGCGGAGATACGCAGTATTTT. Protein: CASSIDPLGGGDTQYF.

Worth noting for this clone: One junction end disagrees with the germline gene, perhaps due to a read error. The chain links TRBV7-7 to TRBJ2-5; 13 nucleotides match TRBD2. This CDR3 is 17 amino acids long. Per the germline V gene, CDR1 is SSHAT and CDR2 is FNYEAQ (reference sequence). The DNA for the CDR3 is TGTGCTAGCAGCTTAGACCGGACTAGCGGGGGAGGAGAGACCCAGTACTTC. Translation: CASSLDRTSGGGETQYF.

This chain links TRBV2 with TRBJ1-2; 10 nucleotides agree with TRBD1. The V segment lost 5 bases and the J segment 4 bases; nucleotides outside the gene matches: 10. CDR3 length: 16 residues. CDR1 and CDR2 (germline): SNHLY, FYNNEI. CDR3 bases: TGTGCCAGCAGTCTCGGGACAGGGGAATGGTTCTATGGCTACACCTTC. This encodes CASSLGTGEWFYGYTF.

This clone showed up just once. The gene calls are TRBV27 and TRBJ1-2; D uncertain. The germline V gene encodes CDR1 MNHEY and CDR2 SMNVEV (reference sequence). The V and J ends lost 5 bases and 1 base respectively, with 23 bases between them. This CDR3 has 18 residues. The CDR3 is CASSQSRAIPPSNYGYTF. The CDR3 coding sequence is TGTGCCAGCAGTCAATCGCGCGCCATACCTCCAAGTAACTATGGCTACACCTTC.

The chain is built from TRBV6-1 and TRBJ2-1; D may be TRBD2 (6 bases). Germline CDR1 and CDR2: MNHNS and SASEGT. The CDR3 has 15 amino acids. Trimming removed 10 bases from V and 2 bases from J, with 18 bases in between. CDR3 DNA sequence: TGTGCCACCGGGCACGTTGGGGGGACCTACAATGAGCAGTTCTTC. Translation gives CATGHVGGTYNEQFF.

The chain recombines TRBV7-9 with TRBJ2-5; D gene ambiguous. Trimming left V 2 bases short and J 1 base short, with 5 bases between. Germline CDR1 and CDR2: SEHNR and FQNEAQ (reference sequence). The CDR3 runs 13 residues. CDR3 nucleotide sequence: TGTGCCAGCAGCTTACCATCCCAAGAGACCCAGTACTTC. Protein sequence: CASSLPSQETQYF.

The chain uses TRBV2 and TRBJ1-2; weak D call: TRBD1 (5 bases). Trimming stripped 5 bases from V and 4 bases from J, with 8 bases between. CDR3 length: 12 amino acids. Germline assignment: CDR1 SNHLY and CDR2 FYNNEI. CDR3 loop: CASSPDSYGYTF. The CDR3 nucleotides read TGTGCCAGCAGTCCCGACAGCTATGGCTACACCTTC.

The rearrangement uses TRBV7-8 and TRBJ2-2; 11 positions match TRBD2. The germline gives CDR1 SGHVS, CDR2 FQNEAQ. CDR3 length equals 18 residues. V lost 5 bases, J lost 1 base, and 9 bases stayed unmatched. In DNA form, the CDR3 reads TGTGCCAGCAGCCCAGGGCTAGCGGGGGGCCAGAACACCGGGGAGCTGTTTTTT. This translates into CASSPGLAGGQNTGELFF.

This chain uses TRBV2 with TRBJ2-3; 13 positions match TRBD2. This CDR3 is built from 16 residues. The V and J ends lost 5 bases and 7 bases, in that order; junction bases with no gene match: 9. Germline V CDR1 and CDR2: SNHLY, FYNNEI. The chain's CDR3 is CASSFAGTSGVNTQYF. The CDR3 DNA follows: TGTGCCAGCAGTTTTGCCGGGACTAGCGGGGTCAATACGCAGTATTTT.